The 31 T cell receptor beta chains given below trace back to one sample, sequenced in a study of regulatory T cells in long-lasting Graves disease. Library construction for TCR beta used iRepertoire HTBI primers and Arm-PCR of CDR3 regions. TCRdb analysed the multiplex PCR reads with MiXCR anew, one entry per CDR3 protein. This sample has about 500,000 distinct CDR3 sequences, with 12% found just once. Specified time point: newly diagnosed GD, antithyroid drugs for less than 3 months. Generation of the TCR library employed RNA extracted from PBMCs. The sample was also linked to a second study, of T cells in Graves' hyperthyroidism and ophthalmopathy.

The sample consisted of peripheral blood mononuclear cells (PBMCs), taken at new diagnosis, from a patient treated with antithyroid drugs. These receptor sequences come from a woman in her twenties or thirties with Graves disease.

This clonotype came up many times. The chain employs TRBV11-2 and TRBJ1-2; weak D call: TRBD1 (6 bases). Germline loops: CDR1 SGHAT, CDR2 FQNNGV. The CDR3 consists of 13 residues. V lost 5 bases and J 6 bases, leaving 13 bases between the germline ends. This CDR3 is CASSRGGWDGYTF. CDR3 bases: TGTGCCAGCAGCCGAGGGGGGTGGGATGGCTACACCTTC.

Only a few counts were recorded for this clonotype. The CDR3 nucleotides are TGTGCCAGCTCGGATGGGACGGACTTTGGAAACACCATATATTTT. Its protein is CASSDGTDFGNTIYF. The chain combines TRBV18 with TRBJ1-3, with D tentatively TRBD1 (5 bases). Germline CDR1 reads KGHSH; CDR2 reads LQKENI. CDR3 length equals 15 residues. Trimming pared 6 bases from V and 3 bases from J, leaving 15 bases between.

This clonotype was seen ten or more times. This sequence joins TRBV7-9 and TRBJ1-1; the match to TRBD1 covers 9 bases. V lost 6 bases to trimming and J lost 6 bases; unmatched junction nucleotides: 8. The germline V gene has CDR1 SEHNR and CDR2 FQNEAQ (reference sequence). The CDR3 has 14 amino acids. This CDR3 is CASSPFTGGPEAFF. The CDR3 DNA reads as TGTGCCAGCAGTCCTTTCACAGGGGGCCCTGAAGCTTTCTTT.

This clonotype was recorded at least ten times. The rearrangement uses TRBV6-1 and TRBJ2-7, with 10 bases fitting TRBD2. Germline CDR1 is MNHNS and CDR2 is SASEGT. The CDR3 covers 15 residues. The V segment lost 7 bases and the J segment 4 bases; nucleotides outside the gene matches: 10. The CDR3 DNA reads TGTGCCAGCATTAGCGGGAGGTTCCTCGGGTACGAGCAGTACTTC. Protein sequence: CASISGRFLGYEQYF.

The table lists this clonotype with a few counts. The chain has TRBV10-3 and TRBJ2-5; D may correspond to TRBD1 or TRBD2 (6 bases each). The CDR3 loop spans 13 amino acids. Germline CDR1 and CDR2: ENHRY and SYGVKD. Between the trimmed V and J ends, which lost 7 bases and 1 base, there was a span of 10 bases. Here the CDR3 reads CAITGAAQETQYF. The CDR3 DNA follows: TGTGCCATCACGGGGGCAGCCCAAGAGACCCAGTACTTC.

Concerning this clonotype: A much larger clone differs by one base, so this may be a read error. The CDR3 does not end in the conserved phenylalanine or tryptophan, so this is likely a read error. This chain connects TRBV28 to TRBJ1-4; TRBD1 might be the D (5 bases). From germline, CDR1 is MDHEN and CDR2 SYDVKM. V gave up 6 bases and J gave up 5 bases, with 19 bases separating them. The CDR3 is made up of 16 amino acids. The CDR3 is CASRPYQGQKNEKLFS. CDR3 coding DNA: TGTGCCAGCAGACCTTACCAAGGACAAAAAAATGAAAAACTGTTTTCT.

This clonotype occurred many times. One end of the junction is discordant with germline, which a read error may explain. V and J are TRBV6-9 and TRBJ1-6; the D is unclear. The CDR3 has 15 amino acids. Germline V gives CDR1 MNHGY, CDR2 SVAAGI. The CDR3 DNA follows: TGTGCCAGCAGCTATTCACAGAGGGCGAATTCACCCCTCCACTTT. This translates into CASSYSQRANSPLHF.

Many counts were recorded for this clonotype. V and J are TRBV5-1 and TRBJ1-1; weak D call: TRBD1 (6 bases). Trimming took 2 bases from V and 6 from J, leaving 14 bases between them. Germline lookup yields CDR1 SGHRS and CDR2 YFSETQ. The CDR3 is made up of 14 amino acids. The DNA for the CDR3 is TGCGCCAGCAGCTTCTTCGTCTCAGGGGCTGAAGCTTTCTTT. Translation gives CASSFFVSGAEAFF.

This clonotype was detected ten times or more. The rearrangement joins TRBV11-3 to TRBJ2-1; D is ambiguous. V lost 3 bases and J 8 bases, leaving 8 bases between the germline ends. The CDR3 covers 12 residues. CDR1 is SGHNT and CDR2 is YENEEA in the germline V gene. The CDR3 DNA reads TGTGCCAGCAGCTTCCGAAACGATGAGCAGTTCTTC. As protein: CASSFRNDEQFF. Variable domain in full (rest from reference TRBV11-3 and TRBJ2-1): EAGVVQSPRYKIIEKKQPVAFWCNPISGHNTLYWYLQNLGQGPELLIRYENEEAVDDSQLPKDRFSAERLKGVDSTLKIQPAELGDSAVYLCASSFRNDEQFFGPGTRLTVL.

This clonotype was seen repeatedly, ten times or more. This sequence joins TRBV5-6 and TRBJ1-2, with D hard to call. Germline loops: CDR1 SGHDT, CDR2 YYEEEE. V lost 2 bases, J lost 9 bases, and 17 bases lay in between. This CDR3 contains 14 residues. The CDR3 DNA reads as TGTGCCAGCAGCTTCGGGTGGTCTCACGTGCGCTACACCTTC. It encodes CASSFGWSHVRYTF.

This clonotype was seen at least ten times. The chain carries TRBV13 and TRBJ2-7, with TRBD2 as a possible D gene (6 bases). V lost 7 bases and J 0 bases, leaving 13 bases between the germline ends. The CDR3 covers 14 residues. Per the germline V gene, CDR1 is PRHDT and CDR2 is FYEKMQ (reference sequence). The DNA of the CDR3 is TGTGCCAGCAAGCTCCTGGGGGGCTCCTACGAGCAGTACTTC. Translating gives CASKLLGGSYEQYF.

This clonotype was recorded at least ten times. This chain uses TRBV2 with TRBJ2-4; tentatively, D is TRBD1 or TRBD2 (5 bases each). The CDR3 sequence is 13 residues long. Germline V gene lookup returns CDR1 SNHLY and CDR2 FYNNEI. Trimming shortened V by 7 bases and J by 6 bases, and 13 bases separated the two germline ends. The CDR3 DNA reads as TGTGCCAGCAAAGGGACCGGAGGAAACATTCAGTACTTC. Translated: CASKGTGGNIQYF.

This clonotype was detected ten times or more. The CDR3 region is CASSPPVPRGYEQYF. CDR3 sequence (DNA): TGTGCCAGCTCACCACCGGTGCCGCGTGGGTACGAGCAGTACTTC. This chain uses TRBV18 with TRBJ2-7; D unresolved. V was pared by 0 bases and J by 4 bases, with 13 bases between. Looked up from germline, CDR1 is KGHSH and CDR2 is LQKENI. This CDR3 is built from 15 residues.

This clonotype was seen only a few times. The rearrangement uses TRBV28 and TRBJ1-2; D gene uncertain. V shed 5 bases and J shed 6 bases, with 16 bases lying between them. This CDR3 contains 14 residues. Looked up from germline, CDR1 is MDHEN and CDR2 is SYDVKM. CDR3 sequence (DNA): TGTGCCAGCAGTCGCGAGCCTCGGGGTGATGGCTACACCTTC. Its protein is CASSREPRGDGYTF.

This clonotype was counted only a few times. The chain joins TRBV6-1 to TRBJ1-2; D uncertain. CDR3 size: 12 residues. V lost 4 bases and J lost 4, with 7 bases in between. The germline CDR1 and CDR2 sequences are MNHNS and SASEGT. The CDR3 DNA reads TGTGCCAGCAGTGGGCCGGCCTATGGCTACACCTTC. Its translation is CASSGPAYGYTF.

This clonotype was seen ten or more times. The chain couples TRBV5-1 to TRBJ1-1; 9 nucleotides match TRBD1. V lost 4 bases to trimming and J lost 4 bases; unmatched junction nucleotides: 14. The CDR3 is 17 residues long. Per the germline V gene, CDR1 is SGHRS and CDR2 is YFSETQ. CDR3 nucleotide sequence: TGCGCCAGCAGCATCTACAGGGGGCGAGGCGGAGGCACTGAAGCTTTCTTT. It translates to CASSIYRGRGGGTEAFF.

This clonotype came up many times. The rearrangement uses TRBV11-2 and TRBJ2-1; 8 nucleotides line up with TRBD2. After removal of 5 bases from V and 7 bases from J, the junction contained 16 bases not matched to a gene. This CDR3 comprises 17 residues. Germline lookup yields CDR1 SGHAT and CDR2 FQNNGV. The CDR3 bases are TGTGCCAGCAGCCCCGGACTAGCCTCCATGGTCCGGAATGAGCAGTTCTTC. Its protein is CASSPGLASMVRNEQFF.

This clonotype was picked up one time. The chain couples TRBV20-1 to TRBJ2-7; no reliable D call. Trimming took off 0 bases at V and 3 bases at J, with 18 bases between the two ends. The CDR3 is 16 residues long. Germline CDR1 is DFQATT and CDR2 is SNEGSKA (reference sequence). The CDR3 protein is CSARDRTLETHYEQYF. CDR3 in DNA: TGCAGTGCTAGAGATCGAACCCTCGAGACCCACTACGAGCAGTACTTC.

This clonotype showed up many times. The chain joins TRBV5-6 to TRBJ1-2, with TRBD1 identical over 12 bases. Trimming cost V 7 bases and J 8 bases; bases outside gene matches: 9. The CDR3 is 14 amino acids. CDR1 is SGHDT, CDR2 YYEEEE, per germline. CDR3 loop: CASGQGTGGSGYTF. Written as DNA, the CDR3 is TGTGCCAGCGGCCAGGGGACAGGGGGCTCGGGCTACACCTTC.

In its sample, this clonotype was seen many times. The CDR3, as DNA: TGTGCCAGCTCACCATCTGGTGCAGGGACGGCGGCCTACGGGCAGTTCTTC. Residues: CASSPSGAGTAAYGQFF. The chain joins TRBV18 to TRBJ2-1; D is tentatively TRBD1 or TRBD2 (5 bases each). Trimming shortened V by 2 bases and J by 12 bases, and 26 bases separated the two germline ends. Germline CDR1 is KGHSH and CDR2 is LQKENI. CDR3 length: 17 amino acids.

This clonotype came up many times. The chain is built from TRBV3-1 and TRBJ1-1; 7 positions agree with TRBD1. The V gene end was trimmed by 4 bases and the J gene end by 4 bases; junction bases not matched to a gene: 3. From germline, CDR1 is LGHDT and CDR2 YNNKEL (reference sequence). CDR3 length: 13 residues. DNA for the CDR3: TGTGCCAGCAGCCCGACAGGGATCACTGAAGCTTTCTTT. It translates to CASSPTGITEAFF.

This clonotype was seen ten or more times. The genes are TRBV19 and TRBJ2-7, with 7 nucleotides matching TRBD1. Germline CDR1 reads LNHDA; CDR2 reads SQIVND (reference sequence). This CDR3 contains 12 residues. V shed 8 bases, J shed 4 bases, and the junction held 5 bases outside the gene matches. The CDR3 here is CASGDREYEQYF. The CDR3 coding sequence is TGTGCCAGTGGTGACAGGGAGTACGAGCAGTACTTC.

This clonotype was found many times. The rearrangement links TRBV13 to TRBJ2-7, with TRBD2 as a possible D gene (7 bases). The CDR3 sequence is 16 residues long. The V and J ends lost 4 bases and 2 bases respectively, with 18 bases between them. The germline V gene has CDR1 PRHDT and CDR2 FYEKMQ (reference sequence). The CDR3 nucleotides read TGTGCCAGCAGCTCCGGACCGGGGGGCGTTCCCTACGAGCAGTACTTC. This gives the protein CASSSGPGGVPYEQYF.

V is TRBV28 and J is TRBJ2-1; 7 bases are shared with TRBD2. V gave up 7 bases and J gave up 5 bases; unmatched junction bases: 8. Germline V gene lookup returns CDR1 MDHEN and CDR2 SYDVKM. The CDR3 covers 14 residues. DNA for the CDR3: TGTGCCAGCATTGGGACTAACTCTGACAATGAGCAGTTCTTC. Its translation: CASIGTNSDNEQFF.

This clonotype was detected ten times or more. The chain is built from TRBV20-1 and TRBJ2-5; TRBD2 is a possible D gene (7 bases). CDR3 size: 12 residues. V shed 5 bases and J shed 9 bases, with 16 bases lying between them. CDR1 and CDR2 from the germline V gene are DFQATT and SNEGSKA (reference sequence). The CDR3 nucleotides are TGCAGTGCTGGAGGGGGTGGGGGGGCCCAGTACTTC. This translates into CSAGGGGGAQYF.

This clonotype was counted once. A far larger clone is off by one base, so a read error is likely. The CDR3 coding sequence is TGTGCCAGCGGTTACGGGGCGAGGGGGCCCGAACAGGGGAAAACAGATACGCAGTATTTT. This encodes CASGYGARGPEQGKTDTQYF. The J gene is TRBJ2-3, the V gene TRBV6-2 or TRBV6-3; TRBD1 matches 7 bases. CDR3 length equals 20 residues. The germline gives CDR1 MNHEY, CDR2 SVGEGT.

This clonotype appeared many times. This chain uses TRBV6-2 or TRBV6-3 with TRBJ1-1; D is unclear. There are 15 residues in the CDR3. Germline V gene data show CDR1 as MNHEY and CDR2 as SVGEGT. V was trimmed by 0 bases and J by 0 bases, leaving 8 bases between them. CDR3 region: CASSYSTGMNTEAFF. CDR3 nucleotide sequence: TGTGCCAGCAGTTACTCGACCGGGATGAACACTGAAGCTTTCTTT.

CDR3 bases: TGTGCCAGCAGTTACGACGGTCGCACCGGGGAGCTGTTTTTT. It is translated as CASSYDGRTGELFF. The chain has TRBV6-5 and TRBJ2-2; D not resolved. The CDR3 length is 14 residues. Germline V gives CDR1 MNHEY, CDR2 SVGAGI. Trimming took off 2 bases at V and 4 bases at J, with 8 bases between the two ends.

The J gene is TRBJ1-2, the V gene TRBV18; unclear D gene. Trimming shortened V by 6 bases and J by 5 bases, and 19 bases separated the two germline ends. The CDR3 totals 15 residues. Germline V CDR1 and CDR2: KGHSH, LQKENI. The CDR3 DNA reads TGTGCCAGCTCCACCTCGGGAGGGTTTAAGTATGGCTACACCTTC. Translation gives CASSTSGGFKYGYTF.

The rearrangement links TRBV6-2 or TRBV6-3 to TRBJ2-7; D perhaps matches TRBD1 (6 bases). The V and J ends lost 5 bases and 5 bases respectively, with 22 bases between them. Germline V CDR1 and CDR2: MNHEY, SVGEGT. The CDR3 has 16 residues. CDR3 region: CASSELMLQGNNEQYF. CDR3 in DNA: TGTGCCAGCAGTGAGCTGATGTTACAGGGTAATAACGAGCAGTACTTC.

This rearrangement joins TRBV4-3 to TRBJ2-5, with 10 bases that match TRBD1. The J segment lost 5 bases and the V segment lost 1 base, leaving 10 bases of the junction unmatched. The CDR3 runs 17 residues. The germline V gene encodes CDR1 LGHNA and CDR2 YSLEER. This CDR3 is CASSQGGGQGLSETQYF. In DNA, the CDR3 is TGCGCCAGCAGCCAAGGGGGGGGACAGGGGCTGTCCGAGACCCAGTACTTC.